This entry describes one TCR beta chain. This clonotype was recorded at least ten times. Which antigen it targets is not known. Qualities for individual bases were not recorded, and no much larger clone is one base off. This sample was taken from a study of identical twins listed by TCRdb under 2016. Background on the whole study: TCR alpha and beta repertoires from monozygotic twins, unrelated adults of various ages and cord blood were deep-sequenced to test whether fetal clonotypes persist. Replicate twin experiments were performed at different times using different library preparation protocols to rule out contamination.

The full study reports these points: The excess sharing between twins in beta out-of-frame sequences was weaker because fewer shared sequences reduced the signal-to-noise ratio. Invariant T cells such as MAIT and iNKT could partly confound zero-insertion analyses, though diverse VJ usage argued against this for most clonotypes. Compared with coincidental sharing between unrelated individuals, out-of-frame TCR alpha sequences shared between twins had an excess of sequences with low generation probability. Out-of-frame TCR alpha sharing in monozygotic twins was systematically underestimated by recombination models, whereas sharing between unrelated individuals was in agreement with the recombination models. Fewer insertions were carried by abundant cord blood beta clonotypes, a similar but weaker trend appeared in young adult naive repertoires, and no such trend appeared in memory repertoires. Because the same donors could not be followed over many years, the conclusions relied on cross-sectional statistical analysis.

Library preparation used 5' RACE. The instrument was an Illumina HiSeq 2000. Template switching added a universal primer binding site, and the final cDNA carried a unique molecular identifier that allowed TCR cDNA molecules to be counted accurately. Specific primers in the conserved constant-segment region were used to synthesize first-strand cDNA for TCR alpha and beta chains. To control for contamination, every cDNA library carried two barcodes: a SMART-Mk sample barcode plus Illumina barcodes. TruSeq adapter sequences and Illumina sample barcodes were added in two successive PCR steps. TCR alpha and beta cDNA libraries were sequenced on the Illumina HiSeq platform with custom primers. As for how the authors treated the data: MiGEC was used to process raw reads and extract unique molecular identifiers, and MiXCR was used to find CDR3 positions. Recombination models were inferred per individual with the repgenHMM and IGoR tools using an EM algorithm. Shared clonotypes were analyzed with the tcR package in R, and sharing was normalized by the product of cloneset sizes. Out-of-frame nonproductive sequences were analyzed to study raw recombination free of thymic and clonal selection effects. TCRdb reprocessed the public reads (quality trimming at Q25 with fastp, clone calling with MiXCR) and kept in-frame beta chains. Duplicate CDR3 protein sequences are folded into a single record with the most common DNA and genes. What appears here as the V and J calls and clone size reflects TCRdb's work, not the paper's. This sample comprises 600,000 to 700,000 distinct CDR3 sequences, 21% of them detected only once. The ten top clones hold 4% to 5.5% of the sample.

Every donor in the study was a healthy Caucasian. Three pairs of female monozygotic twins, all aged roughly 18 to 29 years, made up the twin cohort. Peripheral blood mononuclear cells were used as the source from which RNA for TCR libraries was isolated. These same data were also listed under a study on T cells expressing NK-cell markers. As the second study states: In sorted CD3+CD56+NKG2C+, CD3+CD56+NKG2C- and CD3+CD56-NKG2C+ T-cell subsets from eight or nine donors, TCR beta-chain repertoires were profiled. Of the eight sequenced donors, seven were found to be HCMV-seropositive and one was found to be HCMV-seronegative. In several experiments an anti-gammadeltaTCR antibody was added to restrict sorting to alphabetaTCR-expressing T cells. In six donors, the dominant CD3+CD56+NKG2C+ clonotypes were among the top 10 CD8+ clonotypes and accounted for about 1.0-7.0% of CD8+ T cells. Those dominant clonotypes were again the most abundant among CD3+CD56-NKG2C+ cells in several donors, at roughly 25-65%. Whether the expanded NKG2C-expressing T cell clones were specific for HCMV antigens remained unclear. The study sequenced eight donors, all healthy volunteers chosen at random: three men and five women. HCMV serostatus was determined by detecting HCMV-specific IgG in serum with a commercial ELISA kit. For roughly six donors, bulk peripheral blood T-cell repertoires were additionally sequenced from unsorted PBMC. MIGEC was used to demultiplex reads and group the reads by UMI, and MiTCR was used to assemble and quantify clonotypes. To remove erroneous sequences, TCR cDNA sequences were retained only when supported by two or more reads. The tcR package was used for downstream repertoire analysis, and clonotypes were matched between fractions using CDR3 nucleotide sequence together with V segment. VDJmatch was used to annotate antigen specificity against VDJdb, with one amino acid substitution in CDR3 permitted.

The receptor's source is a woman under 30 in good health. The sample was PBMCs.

Here is the DNA: TGCAGTGCAGGCCGCCGTGGGGAGACCCAGTACTTC. This encodes CSAGRRGETQYF. Recombination joined TRBV20-1 with TRBJ2-5, with the identity of the D gene unclear. The CDR3 measures 12 amino acids from cysteine to phenylalanine. Only the CDR3 part of the read is kept: 36 bases, read in frame from the first base. CDR1 and CDR2, looked up from the germline V gene (reference sequence), are DFQATT and SNEGSKA. V is shortened by 6 bases, J by 5 bases, and the region joining them spans 13 bases.